The clone carrying this T cell receptor (beta chain) was seen more than once but under ten times. The entry originates in a study of T cells of healthy individuals. TCRdb re-derived calls from the 5' RACE reads in MiXCR, one entry per CDR3 protein. The data contain more than 60,000 distinct CDR3 sequences, around 16% of them singletons. This CDR3 has 16 amino acids. Between the trimmed V and J ends, which lost 1 base and 5 bases, there was a span of 18 bases. Per the germline V gene, CDR1 is SGHRS and CDR2 is YFSETQ. The receptor was derived from a human donor in good health. This chain connects TRBV5-1 to TRBJ2-5; TRBD2 might be the D (5 bases). As DNA, the CDR3 is TGCGCCAGCAGCTTGAACCGGGATATACACGGGGAGACCCAGTACTTC. Its protein product is CASSLNRDIHGETQYF.